This record concerns one TCR beta chain sequence. The CDR3 extends over 12 amino acids. V lost 2 bases and J 5 bases, leaving 5 bases between the germline ends. This sample is part of a study of T cell changes during pregnancy in multiple sclerosis. Clones were sequenced by immunoSEQ multiplex PCR, and TCRdb holds only the in-frame ones, with some missing. Of 30,000 or so clones listed, under 95% were seen once; the top ten hold roughly 0.42%. The input for sequencing was CD4+ T cells from peripheral blood mononuclear cells, taken after pregnancy. The J gene is TRBJ1-5, the V gene TRBV5-7; D gene ambiguous. TRBV5-7 is an ORF; its function is uncertain. The receptor comes from a female donor with multiple sclerosis, enrolled in a pregnancy study. Here the CDR3 DNA reads TGTGCCAGCAGCTTTTTATATCAGCCCCAGCATTTT. It encodes CASSFLYQPQHF.